This TCR beta chain was identified in a study of T cell responses to AZD1222 COVID-19 vaccine. Study-level findings and limits: Baseline antibody screening turned up just a handful of seropositive AZD1222 recipients.

Worth noting for this clone: Its antigen is unidentified.

V shed 1 base and J 11 bases; nucleotides not matched to a gene: 3. The length of the CDR3 is 13 residues. CDR1 SEHNR and CDR2 FQNEAQ come from the germline V gene (reference sequence). This table comes from immunoSEQ multiplex PCR, and its TCRdb copy is limited to in-frame clones, with some not included. The sample holds about 160,000 clones, 85% to 95% seen once. The material sequenced was peripheral blood, taken 28 days after the second AZD1222 dose. The clonotype comes from an adult who received the AZD1222 COVID-19 vaccine. V and J are TRBV7-9 and TRBJ1-1; 11 bases map to TRBD1. CDR3 amino acids: CASSLEGQGAAFF. The DNA of the CDR3 is TGTGCCAGCAGCTTAGAAGGACAGGGGGCCGCTTTCTTT.